This T cell receptor (beta chain) was documented in a study of cytomegalovirus exposure and HLA in healthy donors. Use of 60 Vbeta and 13 Jbeta primers characterized the PCR. The repertoire was sequenced with immunoSEQ multiplex PCR; TCRdb's copy has only in-frame clones and lacks some. Seen here are just over 150,000 clones, approximately 86% observed once, and the top ten hold around 1.8%. Germline CDR1 SNHLY, CDR2 FYNNEI. After removal of 2 bases from V and 3 bases from J, the junction contained 9 bases not matched to a gene. This CDR3 has 17 amino acids. The chain uses TRBV2 and TRBJ1-3; TRBD1 matches 8 bases. The sample was PBMCs. This clonotype was sampled from a woman aged 18-29 years in good health and CMV-seronegative. The CDR3 loop is CASSERQGANFGNTIYF. CDR3 nucleotide sequence: TGTGCCAGCAGTGAAAGGCAGGGGGCGAACTTTGGAAACACCATATATTTT.